The sequence of this TCR beta chain was determined in a study of blood T cell repertoires in COVID-19. Looking at the study overall: Both acute and convalescent COVID-19 samples were obtained from the United States, Italy and Spain.

This clone was seen only once. The CDR3 consists of 16 residues. V was pared by 4 bases and J by 6 bases, with 22 bases between. From germline, CDR1 is SGDLS and CDR2 YYNGEE. Sequencing used immunoSEQ multiplex PCR; TCRdb keeps in-frame clones, though not all of them. This repertoire shows approximately 75,000 clones, around 83% found once; its top ten account for over 7.5%. The chain recombines TRBV9 with TRBJ1-2, with D possibly matching TRBD1 (6 bases). The clonotype was recovered from an elderly woman with acute or convalescent COVID-19. The sequenced sample consisted of peripheral blood. This CDR3 reads CASSRAGAQGFHGYTF. The CDR3 coding sequence is TGTGCCAGCAGCCGGGCCGGGGCCCAGGGGTTCCATGGCTACACCTTC.